This note documents a single T cell receptor (beta chain) sequence. Its antigen is not identified. The data derive from a study of cytomegalovirus exposure and HLA in healthy donors. Overall study results and limits: Reported performance of the classifier showed diagnosis of cytomegalovirus status with high specificity and sensitivity. In vitro confirmation showed a few CMV-associated chains to be CMV antigen specific.

Germline lookup yields CDR1 SGHRS and CDR2 YFSETQ. V gave up 2 bases and J gave up 5 bases; unmatched junction bases: 3. The CDR3 extends over 14 amino acids. Primers for the PCR totalled 60 Vbeta and 13 Jbeta. Data came from immunoSEQ multiplex PCR; TCRdb stores just in-frame clones and leaves some out. The sample has under 45,000 clones, 60% to 80% seen once. The sequenced material came from PBMCs. The sequence was collected from a man aged 25 to 40 in good health and CMV-seronegative. The chain is built from TRBV5-1 and TRBJ1-5, with 8 bases fitting TRBD1. CDR3 in DNA: TGCGCCAGCAGCTTACAGGGGGTGGATCAGCCCCAGCATTTT. It is translated as CASSLQGVDQPQHF.